The 20 T cell receptor beta chains given below trace back to one sample, sequenced in a study of cytomegalovirus exposure and HLA in healthy donors. The PCR was carried out with 60 Vbeta primers and 13 Jbeta primers. The data were produced by immunoSEQ multiplex PCR, yet TCRdb's version contains in-frame clones alone and is incomplete. The data contain approximately 160,000 clones, roughly 77% of them singletons. The sample comprised PBMCs. The receptors come from a male donor in good health and CMV-seronegative.

This clone was counted only a few times. The chain couples TRBV7-9 to TRBJ1-4, with D perhaps matching TRBD1 (6 bases). CDR3 size: 11 residues. The ends were cut back, 6 bases at V and 8 bases at J, with 7 bases in the middle. Germline CDR1 SEHNR, CDR2 FQNEAQ (reference sequence). CDR3 in amino acids: CASRRGEKLFF. Written as DNA, the CDR3 is TGTGCCAGCAGGAGGGGGGAAAAACTGTTTTTT.

This clone has just a few counts. V and J are TRBV18 and TRBJ2-3, with 8 bases identical to TRBD2. CDR1 and CDR2 from the germline V gene are KGHSH and LQKENI. There are 16 residues in the CDR3. Trimming removed 0 bases from V and 4 bases from J; junction bases left unmatched: 6. CDR3 nucleotide sequence: TGTGCCAGCTCACCACCGCGGCGGGGGGTCGCAGATACGCAGTATTTT. Translation gives CASSPPRRGVADTQYF.

The chain links TRBV6-1 to TRBJ1-1; the D gene is possibly TRBD1 (5 bases). Germline CDR1 and CDR2: MNHNS and SASEGT. The CDR3 loop spans 14 amino acids. Trimming pared 6 bases from V and 0 bases from J, leaving 11 bases between. The CDR3 DNA sequence: TGTGCCAGCAGGGCAGGGATCTTGAACACTGAAGCTTTCTTT. It yields the protein CASRAGILNTEAFF.

The chain carries TRBV9 and TRBJ2-3; 11 positions agree with TRBD2. The CDR3 is 15 amino acids. Germline lookup yields CDR1 SGDLS and CDR2 YYNGEE. V was pared by 4 bases and J by 4 bases, with 5 bases of the junction left unmatched. In DNA, the CDR3 is TGTGCCAGCAGCCTCGGGACTAGCGGAGCAGATACGCAGTATTTT. The encoded protein is CASSLGTSGADTQYF. Filled out from reference TRBV9 and TRBJ2-3, the complete variable domain reads DSGVTQTPKHLITATGQRVTLRCSPRSGDLSVYWYQQSLDQGLQFLIQYYNGEERAKGNILERFSAQQFPDLHSELNLSSLELGDSALYFCASSLGTSGADTQYFGPGTRLTVL.

The table lists this clone with a count of one. This rearrangement joins TRBV5-5 to TRBJ2-7; TRBD1 is a possible D gene (6 bases). The germline V gene has CDR1 SGHKS and CDR2 YYEKEE (reference sequence). Trimming removed 4 bases from V and 0 bases from J, with 8 bases in between. The CDR3 spans 13 residues. CDR3 in DNA: TGTGCCAGCAGCGGACAGCTCTCCTACGAGCAGTACTTC. It is translated as CASSGQLSYEQYF.

This clone was recorded a few times. The chain joins TRBV19 to TRBJ2-3; perhaps TRBD2 as D (5 bases). The CDR3 contains 14 residues. Trimming took 6 bases from V and 2 from J, leaving 12 bases between them. CDR1 and CDR2 (germline): LNHDA, SQIVND (reference sequence). The CDR3 nucleotides read TGTGCCAGTAGGGTCAGAGGGTTCACAGATACGCAGTATTTT. It codes for CASRVRGFTDTQYF.

The chain recombines TRBV15 with TRBJ2-3, with a weak D call TRBD1 (6 bases). This CDR3 is built from 16 residues. V was cut by 0 bases and J by 4 bases, with 14 bases left in between. CDR1 LNHNV and CDR2 YYDKDF come from the germline V gene (reference sequence). As DNA, the CDR3 is TGTGCCACCAGCAGAGATCGAACAGGGCAGGCAGATACGCAGTATTTT. Translated: CATSRDRTGQADTQYF.

V is TRBV6-4 and J is TRBJ1-2, with TRBD1 matching 8 bases. The CDR3 length is 15 residues. J gave up 2 bases and V 6 bases, and 8 bases lay outside the gene matches. CDR1 and CDR2 from the germline V gene are MRHNA and SNTAGT. The CDR3 loop is CASRVTGVPNYGYTF. The CDR3 bases are TGTGCCAGCAGAGTGACAGGGGTCCCGAACTATGGCTACACCTTC.

The chain employs TRBV7-3 and TRBJ2-3, with 14 positions matching TRBD2. The CDR3 covers 18 residues. CDR1 is SGHTA and CDR2 is FQGTGA in the germline V gene. J gave up 3 bases and V 5 bases, and 10 bases lay outside the gene matches. The CDR3 is CASSPGTSGSGGTDTQYF. The CDR3 DNA reads TGTGCCAGCAGCCCCGGGACTAGCGGGAGTGGGGGGACAGATACGCAGTATTTT.

The chain carries TRBV2 and TRBJ1-1, with D maybe TRBD1 (6 bases). Germline loops: CDR1 SNHLY, CDR2 FYNNEI. V was trimmed by 5 bases and J by 1 base, leaving 8 bases between them. The CDR3 runs to 13 residues. CDR3 bases: TGTGCCAGCAGTAAACAGGGGAACACTGAAGCTTTCTTT. Protein: CASSKQGNTEAFF.

This sequence joins TRBV21-1 and TRBJ1-3; the table's D call of TRBD1 was not tested on the DNA. TRBV21-1 is a documented pseudogene. The CDR3 is 15 residues long. The CDR3 spells CASSTQVPSGNTIYF. For the CDR3, the DNA is TGTGCCAGCAGTACACAGGTCCCCTCTGGAAACACCATATATTTT.

This clone came up a few times. This chain joins TRBV19 and TRBJ2-7, with 10 nucleotides matching TRBD2. This CDR3 contains 14 residues. CDR1 LNHDA and CDR2 SQIVND come from the germline V gene (reference sequence). V lost 6 bases, J lost 5 bases, and 7 bases stayed unmatched. The CDR3 DNA follows: TGTGCCAGTAGCGCCAATCTAGCGGGAGACGAGCAGTACTTC. This sequence encodes CASSANLAGDEQYF.

The V call is TRBV29-1, the J call TRBJ1-2; D gene ambiguous. From germline, CDR1 is SQVTM and CDR2 ANQGSEA. V dropped 7 bases and J dropped 1 base, with 13 bases sitting between them. This CDR3 has 13 amino acids. As DNA, the CDR3 is TGCAGCGGGACTCGTGGGAATAACTATGGCTACACCTTC. This sequence encodes CSGTRGNNYGYTF. Filled out from reference TRBV29-1 and TRBJ1-2, the complete variable domain reads SAVISQKPSRDICQRGTSLTIQCQVDSQVTMMFWYRQQPGQSLTLIATANQGSEATYESGFVIDKFPISRPNLTFSTLTVSNMSPEDSSIYLCSGTRGNNYGYTFGSGTRLTVV.

The chain carries TRBV5-1 and TRBJ1-6, with no clear D. The germline gives CDR1 SGHRS, CDR2 YFSETQ. V gave up 0 bases and J gave up 5 bases, with 9 bases separating them. The CDR3 sequence is 15 residues long. The CDR3 spells CASSLESRDNSPLHF. The CDR3 nucleotides are TGCGCCAGCAGCTTGGAGAGTCGGGATAATTCACCCCTCCACTTT.

V and J are TRBV6-5 and TRBJ1-6; D remains unclear. The V end lost 2 bases, the J end lost 8 bases, and 13 bases lay between the germline ends. CDR3 length equals 15 residues. The germline CDR1 and CDR2 sequences are MNHEY and SVGAGI. The CDR3 is CASSYESPGDSPLHF. DNA of the CDR3: TGTGCCAGCAGTTACGAGTCGCCAGGCGATTCACCCCTCCACTTT.

This clone was found a few times. The chain joins TRBV28 to TRBJ1-2; 9 bases are shared with TRBD1. V was pared by 4 bases and J by 7 bases, with 7 bases of the junction left unmatched. This CDR3 has 14 residues. CDR1 and CDR2 (germline): MDHEN, SYDVKM. The CDR3 region has the DNA TGTGCCAGCAGTTACCGGGACAGGGTTAGTGGCTACACCTTC. It specifies CASSYRDRVSGYTF.

This chain links TRBV19 with TRBJ1-5, with 9 nucleotides matching TRBD1. The CDR3 consists of 16 residues. Germline CDR1 is LNHDA and CDR2 is SQIVND (reference sequence). J lost 2 bases, V lost 4 bases, and 6 bases had no gene match. The CDR3 reads CASSTQGQGGNQPQHF. CDR3 nucleotides: TGTGCCAGTAGTACACAGGGACAGGGTGGCAATCAGCCCCAGCATTTT.

The rearrangement joins TRBV30 to TRBJ2-7; the D gene is possibly TRBD2 (6 bases). Germline assignment: CDR1 GTSNPN and CDR2 SVGIG (reference sequence). This CDR3 is 14 amino acids long. Trimming took 5 bases from V and 4 from J, leaving 18 bases between them. CDR3: CAWGSGTYTYEQYF. DNA of the CDR3: TGTGCCTGGGGCTCCGGGACTTACACGTACGAGCAGTACTTC.

This clone is a singleton in its sample. The chain couples TRBV11-2 to TRBJ1-1; D unclear. The CDR3 has 15 residues. The germline CDR1 and CDR2 sequences are SGHAT and FQNNGV. With 1 base removed from V and 1 base from J, the gap between germline ends came to 10 bases. As DNA, the CDR3 is TGTGCCAGCAGCTTAGTGCTTTCAGGGAACACTGAAGCTTTCTTT. This translates into CASSLVLSGNTEAFF.

In this sample, this clone turned up a few times. The rearrangement joins TRBV5-4 to TRBJ2-1, with TRBD2 identical over 9 bases. The CDR3 has 15 residues. The germline gives CDR1 SGHNT, CDR2 YYREEE (reference sequence). V lost 5 bases, J lost 8 bases, and 11 bases stayed unmatched. The CDR3 DNA reads as TGTGCCAGCAGTCGCGGCGGGAGGGCCATGGATGAGCAGTTCTTC. Encoded protein: CASSRGGRAMDEQFF.